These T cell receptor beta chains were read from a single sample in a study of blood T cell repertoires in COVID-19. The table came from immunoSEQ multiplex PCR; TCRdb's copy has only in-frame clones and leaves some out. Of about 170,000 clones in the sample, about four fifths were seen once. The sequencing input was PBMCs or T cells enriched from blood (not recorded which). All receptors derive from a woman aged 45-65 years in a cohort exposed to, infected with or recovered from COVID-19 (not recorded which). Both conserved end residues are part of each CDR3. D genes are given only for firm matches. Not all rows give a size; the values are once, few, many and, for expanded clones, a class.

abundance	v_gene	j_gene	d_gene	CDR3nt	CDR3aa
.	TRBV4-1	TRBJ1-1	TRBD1	TGCGCCAGCAGCCAGGCCCTCCGGGACAGGGAAACTGAAGCTTTCTTT	CASSQALRDRETEAFF
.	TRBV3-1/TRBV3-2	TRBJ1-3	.	TGTGCCAGCAGCCAAGTTCCAGCGGGCGTCTCTGGAAACACCATATATTTT	CASSQVPAGVSGNTIYF
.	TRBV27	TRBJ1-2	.	TGTGCCAGCAGCGAAGGAGCTAACTATGGCTACACCTTC	CASSEGANYGYTF
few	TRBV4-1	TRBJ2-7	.	TGCGCCAGCAGCCAGCACACAGGGAGCTCCTACGAGCAGTACTTC	CASSQHTGSSYEQYF
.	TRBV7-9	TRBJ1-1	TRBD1	TGTGCCACAGACGGCTCAGGGGGCACTGAAGCTTTCTTT	CATDGSGGTEAFF
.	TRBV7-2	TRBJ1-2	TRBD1	TGTGCCAGCAGCCCACACCGACAGGGTAATGGCTACACCTTC	CASSPHRQGNGYTF
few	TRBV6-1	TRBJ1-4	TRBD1	TGTGCCAGCAGTGAAGCGACAGGGGGCTATAATGAAAAACTGTTTTTT	CASSEATGGYNEKLFF
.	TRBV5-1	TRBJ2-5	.	TGCGCCAGCAGCCCCACCGCAGGCGAAGAGACCCAGTACTTC	CASSPTAGEETQYF
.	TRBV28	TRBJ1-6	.	TGTGCCAGCAACCGGGGGGTAAACTATTCACCCCTCCACTTT	CASNRGVNYSPLHF
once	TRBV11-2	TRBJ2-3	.	TGTGCCAGCAGCTTGCCCGGAGGGGATACGCAGTATTTT	CASSLPGGDTQYF
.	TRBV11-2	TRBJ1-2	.	TGTGCCAGCAGCTTAGAAGGCAGGGGCAGCTATAACTATGGCTACACCTTC	CASSLEGRGSYNYGYTF
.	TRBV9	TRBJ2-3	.	TGTGCCAGCAGCCCCAGGACTTGGGATAGCACAGATACGCAGTATTTT	CASSPRTWDSTDTQYF
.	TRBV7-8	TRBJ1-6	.	TGTGCCAGCAGCTTAGCGTCTAGGAGTGATTCACCCCTCCACTTT	CASSLASRSDSPLHF
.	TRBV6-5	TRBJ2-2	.	TGTGCCAGCAGGCGAAACACCGGGGAGCTGTTTTTT	CASRRNTGELFF
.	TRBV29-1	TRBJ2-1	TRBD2	TGCAGCGTTGAACGGAGCGGGGGCTGGAATGAGCAGTTCTTC	CSVERSGGWNEQFF
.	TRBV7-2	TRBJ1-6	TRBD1	TGTGCCAGCAGCTTACAGGGACAGATGAATTCACCCCTCCACTTT	CASSLQGQMNSPLHF
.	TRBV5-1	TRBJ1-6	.	TGCGCCAGCAGCTTGGCCGGTCAGGGCAGCTCCTATAATTCACCCCTCCACTTT	CASSLAGQGSSYNSPLHF
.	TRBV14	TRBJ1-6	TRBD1	TGTGCCAGCAGCCAGTTCGGGGGGACAGGTTCACCCCTCCACTTT	CASSQFGGTGSPLHF
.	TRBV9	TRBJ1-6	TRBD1	TGTGCCAGCAGCGTAGGGTACAGGGGGTCTTATAATTCACCCCTCCACTTT	CASSVGYRGSYNSPLHF
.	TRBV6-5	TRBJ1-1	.	TGTGCCAGCAGTTACTTCATTGGGGGGGCGGATACTGAAGCTTTCTTT	CASSYFIGGADTEAFF
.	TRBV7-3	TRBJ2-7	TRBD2	TGTGCCAGCAGCTTACACGGGACTAGCGGGATTTACGAGCAGTACTTC	CASSLHGTSGIYEQYF
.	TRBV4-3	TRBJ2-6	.	TGCGCCAGCAGCCACCCAGGGGCTAGCCAATCCGGGGCCAACGTCCTGACTTTC	CASSHPGASQSGANVLTF
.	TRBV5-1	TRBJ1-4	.	TGCGCCAGCAGCCTGGGGGGCTACAATGAAAAACTGTTTTTT	CASSLGGYNEKLFF
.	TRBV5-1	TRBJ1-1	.	TGCGCCAGCAGCCAGGACACACCGAACACTGAAGCTTTCTTT	CASSQDTPNTEAFF
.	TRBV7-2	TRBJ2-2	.	TGTGCCAGCACCAATACCGGGACATCTGGGGAGCTGTTTTTT	CASTNTGTSGELFF
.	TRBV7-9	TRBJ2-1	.	TGTGCCAGCAGCATCGTAGGAGATGAGCAGTTCTTC	CASSIVGDEQFF